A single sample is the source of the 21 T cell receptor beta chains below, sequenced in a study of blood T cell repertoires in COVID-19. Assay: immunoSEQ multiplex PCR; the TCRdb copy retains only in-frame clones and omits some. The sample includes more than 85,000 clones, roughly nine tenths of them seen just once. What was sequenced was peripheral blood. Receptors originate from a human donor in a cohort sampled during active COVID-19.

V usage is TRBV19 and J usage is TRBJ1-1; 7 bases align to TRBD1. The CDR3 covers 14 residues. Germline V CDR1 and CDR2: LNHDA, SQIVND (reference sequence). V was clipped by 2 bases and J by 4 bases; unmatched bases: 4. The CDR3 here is CASSISRTGTEAFF. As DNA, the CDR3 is TGTGCCAGTAGTATAAGTCGGACAGGCACTGAAGCTTTCTTT.

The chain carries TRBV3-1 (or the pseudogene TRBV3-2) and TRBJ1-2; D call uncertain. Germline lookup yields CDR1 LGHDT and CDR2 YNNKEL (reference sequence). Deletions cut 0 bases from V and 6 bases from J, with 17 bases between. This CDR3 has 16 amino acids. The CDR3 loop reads CASSQDVQHMPHGYTF. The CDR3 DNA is TGTGCCAGCAGCCAAGATGTACAGCATATGCCACATGGCTACACCTTC.

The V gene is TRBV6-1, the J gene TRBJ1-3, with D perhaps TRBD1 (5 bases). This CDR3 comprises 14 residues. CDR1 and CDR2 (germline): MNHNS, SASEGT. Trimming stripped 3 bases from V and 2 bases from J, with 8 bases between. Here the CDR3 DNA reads TGTGCCAGCAGTGACGGAGGGGCTGGAAACACCATATATTTT. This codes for CASSDGGAGNTIYF.

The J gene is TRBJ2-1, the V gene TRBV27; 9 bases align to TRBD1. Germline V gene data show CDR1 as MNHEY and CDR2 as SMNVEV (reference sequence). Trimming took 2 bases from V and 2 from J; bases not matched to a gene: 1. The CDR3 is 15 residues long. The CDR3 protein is CASSLRDRAYNEQFF. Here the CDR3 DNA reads TGTGCCAGCAGTTTAAGGGACAGGGCCTACAATGAGCAGTTCTTC.

CDR3 DNA sequence: TGCGCCAGCAGCTGGGGCCCGGGGGATAACTATGGCTACACCTTC. It yields the protein CASSWGPGDNYGYTF. This chain connects TRBV5-1 to TRBJ1-2; tentative D call: TRBD1 (5 bases). The CDR3 contains 15 residues. CDR1 is SGHRS, CDR2 YFSETQ, per germline. V shed 3 bases and J shed 1 base, with 13 bases lying between them.

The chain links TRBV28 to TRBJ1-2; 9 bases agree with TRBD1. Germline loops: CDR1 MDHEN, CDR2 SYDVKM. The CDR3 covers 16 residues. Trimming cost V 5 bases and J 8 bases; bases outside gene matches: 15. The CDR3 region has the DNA TGTGCCAGCAGTCTACGGCCGGGACAGGGCGTAATCGGCTACACCTTC. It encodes CASSLRPGQGVIGYTF.

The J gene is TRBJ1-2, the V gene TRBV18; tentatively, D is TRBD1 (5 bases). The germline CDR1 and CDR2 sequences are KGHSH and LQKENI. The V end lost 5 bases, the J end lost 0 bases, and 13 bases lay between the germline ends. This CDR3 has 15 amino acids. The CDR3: CASSADSNSNYGYTF. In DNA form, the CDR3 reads TGTGCCAGCTCAGCCGACAGTAACTCTAACTATGGCTACACCTTC.

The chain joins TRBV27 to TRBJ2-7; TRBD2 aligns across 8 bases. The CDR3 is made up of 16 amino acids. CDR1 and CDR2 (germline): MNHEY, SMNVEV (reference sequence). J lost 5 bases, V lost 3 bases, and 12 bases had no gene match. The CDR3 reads CASSFYSGGPFNEQYF. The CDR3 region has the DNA TGTGCCAGCAGTTTCTATTCGGGAGGGCCTTTCAACGAGCAGTACTTC.

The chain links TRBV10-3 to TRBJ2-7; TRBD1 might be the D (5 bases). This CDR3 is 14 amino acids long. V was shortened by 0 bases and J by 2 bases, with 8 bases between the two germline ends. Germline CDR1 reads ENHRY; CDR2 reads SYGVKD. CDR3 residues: CAISESTAPYEQYF. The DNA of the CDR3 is TGTGCCATCAGTGAGTCGACAGCCCCCTACGAGCAGTACTTC.

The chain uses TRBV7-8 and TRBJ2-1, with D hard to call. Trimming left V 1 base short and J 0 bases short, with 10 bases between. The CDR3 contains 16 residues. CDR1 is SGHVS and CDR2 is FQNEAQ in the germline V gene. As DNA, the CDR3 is TGTGCCAGCAGCTTAGTGGCAGGTTACTCCTACAATGAGCAGTTCTTC. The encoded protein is CASSLVAGYSYNEQFF.

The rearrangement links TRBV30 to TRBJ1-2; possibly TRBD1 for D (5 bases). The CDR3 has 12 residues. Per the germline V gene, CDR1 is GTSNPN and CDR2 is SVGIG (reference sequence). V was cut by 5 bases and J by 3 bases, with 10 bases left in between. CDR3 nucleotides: TGTGCCTGGGGCAGGGAAGACTATGGCTACACCTTC. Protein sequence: CAWGREDYGYTF.

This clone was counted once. This chain's CDR3 is CSASPSTSGYEQYF. DNA of the CDR3: TGCAGTGCTAGTCCCTCGACTAGCGGCTACGAGCAGTACTTC. The chain has TRBV20-1 and TRBJ2-7, with 9 bases fitting TRBD2. This CDR3 comprises 14 residues. J was trimmed by 3 bases and V by 3 bases; bases with no gene match: 6. The germline V gene has CDR1 DFQATT and CDR2 SNEGSKA (reference sequence).

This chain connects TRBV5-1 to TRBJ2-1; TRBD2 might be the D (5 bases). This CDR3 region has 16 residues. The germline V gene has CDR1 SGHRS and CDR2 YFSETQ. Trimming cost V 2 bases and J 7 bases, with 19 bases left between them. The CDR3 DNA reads TGCGCCAGCAGCTTTGATGGACTTCAACCGGGGAATGAGCAGTTCTTC. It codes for CASSFDGLQPGNEQFF.

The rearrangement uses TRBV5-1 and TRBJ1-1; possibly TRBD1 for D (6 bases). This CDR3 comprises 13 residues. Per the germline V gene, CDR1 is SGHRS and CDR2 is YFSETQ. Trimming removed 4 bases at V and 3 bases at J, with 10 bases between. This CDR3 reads CASSPNRDTEAFF. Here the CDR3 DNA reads TGCGCCAGCAGCCCGAACAGGGACACTGAAGCTTTCTTT.

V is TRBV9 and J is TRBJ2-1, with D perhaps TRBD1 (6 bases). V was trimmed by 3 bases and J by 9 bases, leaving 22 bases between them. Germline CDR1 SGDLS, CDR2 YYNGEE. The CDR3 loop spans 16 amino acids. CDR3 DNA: TGTGCCAGCAGCGCCCCTTCGTCAGGGGATTTGGGTGAGCAGTTCTTC. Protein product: CASSAPSSGDLGEQFF. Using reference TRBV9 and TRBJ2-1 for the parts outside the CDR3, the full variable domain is DSGVTQTPKHLITATGQRVTLRCSPRSGDLSVYWYQQSLDQGLQFLIQYYNGEERAKGNILERFSAQQFPDLHSELNLSSLELGDSALYFCASSAPSSGDLGEQFFGPGTRLTVL.

The DNA for the CDR3 is TGTGCCAGCAGCTTGGCCTCAGGGGCGGACTACAATGAGCAGTTCTTC. Encoded protein: CASSLASGADYNEQFF. This chain connects TRBV5-4 to TRBJ2-1, with D possibly TRBD1 on 6 matching bases. Trimming removed 0 bases from V and 3 bases from J, with 13 bases in between. Germline values: CDR1 SGHNT, CDR2 YYREEE (reference sequence). CDR3 length equals 16 residues.

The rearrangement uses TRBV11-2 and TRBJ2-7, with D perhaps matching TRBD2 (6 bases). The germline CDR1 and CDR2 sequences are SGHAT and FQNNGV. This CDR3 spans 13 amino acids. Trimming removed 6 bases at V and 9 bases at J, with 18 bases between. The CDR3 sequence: CASSRDLKVGQYF. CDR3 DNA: TGTGCCAGCAGTCGGGACTTAAAAGTCGGGCAGTACTTC.

CDR3 sequence: CASSMSGRGEQYF. CDR3 nucleotides: TGTGCCAGTAGTATGAGCGGGAGAGGCGAGCAGTACTTC. The rearrangement uses TRBV19 and TRBJ2-7; 8 bases are shared with TRBD2. Germline CDR1 reads LNHDA; CDR2 reads SQIVND (reference sequence). This CDR3 has 13 residues. Trimming removed 3 bases from V and 6 bases from J; junction bases left unmatched: 4.

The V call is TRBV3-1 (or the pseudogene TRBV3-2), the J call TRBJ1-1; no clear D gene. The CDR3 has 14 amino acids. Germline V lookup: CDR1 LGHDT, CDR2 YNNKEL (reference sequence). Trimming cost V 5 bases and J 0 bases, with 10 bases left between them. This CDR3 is CASSSGALNTEAFF. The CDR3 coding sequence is TGTGCCAGCAGCTCCGGAGCCCTGAACACTGAAGCTTTCTTT.

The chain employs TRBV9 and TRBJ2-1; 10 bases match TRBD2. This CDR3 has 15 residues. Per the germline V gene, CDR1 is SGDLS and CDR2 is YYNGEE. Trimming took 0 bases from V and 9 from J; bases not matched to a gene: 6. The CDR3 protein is CASSVELAGWREQFF. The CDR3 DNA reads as TGTGCCAGCAGCGTAGAACTAGCGGGGTGGCGTGAGCAGTTCTTC.

The CDR3 DNA is TGTGCCAGCAGCTCCGAGGGGGAACGCGACATGAACACTGAAGCTTTCTTT. Translating gives CASSSEGERDMNTEAFF. This sequence joins TRBV11-3 and TRBJ1-1; D may be TRBD1 (6 bases). Germline lookup yields CDR1 SGHNT and CDR2 YENEEA. V dropped 4 bases and J dropped 0 bases, with 18 bases sitting between them. The CDR3 consists of 17 residues.